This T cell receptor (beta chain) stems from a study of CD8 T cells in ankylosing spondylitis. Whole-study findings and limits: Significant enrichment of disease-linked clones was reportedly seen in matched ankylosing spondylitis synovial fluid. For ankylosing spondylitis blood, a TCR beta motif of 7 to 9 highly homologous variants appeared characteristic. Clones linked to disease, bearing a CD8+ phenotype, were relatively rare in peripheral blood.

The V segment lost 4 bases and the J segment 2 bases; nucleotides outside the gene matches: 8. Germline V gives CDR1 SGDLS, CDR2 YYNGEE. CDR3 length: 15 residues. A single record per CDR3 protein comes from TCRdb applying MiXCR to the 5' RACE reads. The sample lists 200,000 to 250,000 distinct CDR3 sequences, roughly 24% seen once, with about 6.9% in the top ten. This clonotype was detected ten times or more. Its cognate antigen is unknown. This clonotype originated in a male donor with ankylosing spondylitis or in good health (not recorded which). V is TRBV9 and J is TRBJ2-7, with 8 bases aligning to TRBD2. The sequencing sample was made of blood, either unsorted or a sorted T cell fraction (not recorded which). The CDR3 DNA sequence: TGTGCCAGCAGCTCAGATCCGGGAGGGACCTACGAGCAGTACTTC. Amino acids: CASSSDPGGTYEQYF.